The 27 T cell receptor beta chains listed next were all sequenced from one sample in a study of Ad26.COV2.S vaccination and SARS-CoV-2 variants. The method was immunoSEQ multiplex PCR; TCRdb's version includes in-frame clones alone and lacks a portion of them. Of 510,000 or so clones detected, about 83% appear once; the ten largest clones hold about 13%. Treatment defined: around 19 received Ad26.COV2.S at low or high dose, single or two shots; roughly five received placebo; per-sample allocation not given. It was on day 63 after the first vaccine or placebo injection that samples were taken. Source: peripheral blood, taken in a trial of Ad26.COV2.S vaccine versus placebo. The receptors shown here come from a person between 18 and 65 years old who received the Ad26.COV2.S COVID-19 vaccine or a placebo.

For this clone: Germline and junction disagree at one end, which may indicate a read error. The chain links TRBV23-1 to TRBJ2-1; no clear D. TRBV23-1 counts as an open reading frame of uncertain function. The length of the CDR3 is 13 residues. CDR3 coding DNA: TGCGCCAGCAGCCAATCCTCCGGAAAACCGGGCTTCTTC. As protein: CASSQSSGKPGFF.

The rearrangement uses TRBV5-1 and TRBJ2-2, with a weak D call TRBD2 (6 bases). Trimming shortened V by 0 bases and J by 4 bases, and 7 bases separated the two germline ends. The CDR3 is 14 amino acids. Germline V gene data show CDR1 as SGHRS and CDR2 as YFSETQ. The CDR3 DNA sequence: TGCGCCAGCAGCTTGGAGGGAGGCACCGGGGAGCTGTTTTTT. Amino acid sequence: CASSLEGGTGELFF.

V gene TRBV25-1 combines with J gene TRBJ1-2; a possible D gene is TRBD1 (6 bases). Germline loops: CDR1 MGHDK, CDR2 SYGVNS. V lost 0 bases and J lost 3, with 11 bases in between. CDR3 length equals 15 residues. The DNA of the CDR3 is TGTGCCAGCAGTGAATATGGGGGCAGCCACTATGGCTACACCTTC. Translation: CASSEYGGSHYGYTF.

The rearrangement joins TRBV12-3 or TRBV12-4 to TRBJ2-2; D not resolved. V was clipped by 3 bases and J by 3 bases, with 5 bases between them. This CDR3 has 13 residues. The CDR3 region has the DNA TGTGCCAGCAGTTTGCGCTACACCGGGGAGCTGTTTTTT. It codes for CASSLRYTGELFF.

In its sample, this clone was seen many times. CDR3: CAWSEREFLEQYF. For the CDR3, the DNA is TGTGCCTGGAGTGAGCGGGAGTTTCTCGAGCAGTACTTC. The V gene is TRBV30, the J gene TRBJ2-7, with 8 bases identical to TRBD2. Trimming cost V 1 base and J 6 bases; bases outside gene matches: 5. Germline-derived CDR1 and CDR2 are GTSNPN and SVGIG (reference sequence). The CDR3 runs 13 residues.

The chain employs TRBV24-1 and TRBJ1-5; 7 bases are shared with TRBD1. This CDR3 has 14 residues. Germline V gene lookup returns CDR1 KGHDR and CDR2 SFDVKD. With V trimmed by 5 bases and J by 5 bases, 5 bases remained unmatched. The CDR3 loop is CATSGTGVYQPQHF. Here the CDR3 DNA reads TGTGCCACCAGTGGTACAGGGGTATATCAGCCCCAGCATTTT.

This chain uses TRBV19 with TRBJ1-2, with D perhaps matching TRBD1 (5 bases). V lost 1 base and J 7 bases, leaving 7 bases between the germline ends. Per germline, CDR1 LNHDA and CDR2 SQIVND (reference sequence). The CDR3 contains 12 residues. CDR3 DNA sequence: TGTGCCAGTAGTATAGCAGGGCTTGGCTACACCTTC. Translation gives CASSIAGLGYTF. The whole variable domain, filled in from reference TRBV19 and TRBJ1-2, reads DGGITQSPKYLFRKEGQNVTLSCEQNLNHDAMYWYRQDPGQGLRLIYYSQIVNDFQKGDIAEGYSVSREKKESFPLTVTSAQKNPTAFYLCASSIAGLGYTFGSGTRLTVV.

This chain uses TRBV29-1 with TRBJ2-7; D is ambiguous. V lost 4 bases, J lost 7 bases, and 20 bases lay in between. Germline V gives CDR1 SQVTM, CDR2 ANQGSEA. This CDR3 comprises 14 residues. The CDR3 here is CSVGGADLSREQYF. CDR3 DNA: TGCAGCGTTGGCGGTGCGGACCTTTCAAGGGAGCAGTACTTC.

J is TRBJ1-2 and V is TRBV14; D is undetermined. Germline CDR1 and CDR2: SGHDN and FVKESK. CDR3 size: 13 residues. Trimming cost V 1 base and J 8 bases, with 11 bases left between them. CDR3: CASSQAVIGGYTF. In DNA, the CDR3 is TGTGCCAGCAGCCAAGCGGTGATTGGCGGCTACACCTTC.

The CDR3 loop reads CASSYSRSGRLAGSSQETQYF. CDR3 DNA sequence: TGTGCCAGCAGTTACTCTCGGAGTGGTCGGCTAGCGGGAAGTAGCCAAGAGACCCAGTACTTC. The chain is built from TRBV6-2 or TRBV6-3 and TRBJ2-5, with TRBD2 identical over 9 bases. The CDR3 is 21 residues long. Unmatched junction bases numbered 18, after V lost 0 bases and J lost 1 base. Germline V CDR1 and CDR2: MNHEY, SVGEGT.

The V and J genes are TRBV5-1 and TRBJ1-2; 8 bases map to TRBD1. CDR1 is SGHRS, CDR2 YFSETQ, per germline. The CDR3 runs to 14 residues. V gave up 1 base and J gave up 8 bases; unmatched junction bases: 7. CDR3 in DNA: TGCGCCAGCAGCTTGTGGCAGGGGGCGCCCGGCTACACCTTC. Translating gives CASSLWQGAPGYTF.

This chain connects TRBV11-2 to TRBJ2-1; D is perhaps TRBD2 (5 bases). Germline V gives CDR1 SGHAT, CDR2 FQNNGV. Trimming removed 6 bases from V and 9 bases from J, with 18 bases in between. The CDR3 length is 14 residues. DNA of the CDR3: TGTGCCAGCAGTTCGGGAATCGTGAAAGGTGAGCAGTTCTTC. Translated: CASSSGIVKGEQFF. Based on the CDR3 plus reference TRBV11-2 and TRBJ2-1, the full variable domain is EAGVAQSPRYKIIEKRQSVAFWCNPISGHATLYWYQQILGQGPKLLIQFQNNGVVDDSQLPKDRFSAERLKGVDSTLKIQPAKLEDSAVYLCASSSGIVKGEQFFGPGTRLTVL.

The genes are TRBV7-6 and TRBJ2-7; 8 nucleotides align to TRBD2. Per germline, CDR1 SGHVS and CDR2 FNYEAQ. V was clipped by 5 bases and J by 0 bases; unmatched bases: 6. The CDR3 spans 15 residues. CDR3 sequence reads: CASSHGSGSSYEQYF. As DNA, the CDR3 is TGTGCCAGCAGCCACGGGAGCGGGAGCTCCTACGAGCAGTACTTC. Combining the CDR3 with reference TRBV7-6 and TRBJ2-7 gives the whole variable domain GAGVSQSPRYKVTKRGQDVALRCDPISGHVSLYWYRQALGQGPEFLTYFNYEAQQDKSGLPNDRFSAERPEGSISTLTIQRTEQRDSAMYRCASSHGSGSSYEQYFGPGTRLTVT.

This chain links TRBV10-3 with TRBJ1-2; the D gene is possibly TRBD1 (5 bases). Germline loops: CDR1 ENHRY, CDR2 SYGVKD. The V end was cut by 5 bases, the J end by 6 bases, with 7 bases between. The CDR3 consists of 11 residues. CDR3 bases: TGTGCCATCAGTTCGGGGGATGGCTACACCTTC. Its translation: CAISSGDGYTF.

The rearrangement uses TRBV5-5 and TRBJ2-5, with no clear D. Germline CDR1 is SGHKS and CDR2 is YYEKEE (reference sequence). Trimming removed 4 bases from V and 5 bases from J, with 18 bases in between. CDR3 length: 15 residues. CDR3 protein: CASSEQATSRETQYF. CDR3 sequence (DNA): TGTGCCAGCAGCGAACAAGCGACCAGCCGGGAGACCCAGTACTTC.

The chain combines TRBV6-2 or TRBV6-3 with TRBJ2-1, with 8 bases that match TRBD2. V was pared by 1 base and J by 9 bases, with 17 bases of the junction left unmatched. Germline CDR1 MNHEY, CDR2 SVGEGT. This CDR3 contains 18 residues. The CDR3 reads CASSYFAGSGGTKGEQFF. The CDR3 nucleotides read TGTGCCAGCAGTTACTTCGCCGGGTCGGGAGGGACCAAGGGTGAGCAGTTCTTC.

This clone has just one count. The CDR3 here is CAWSPEGGTQYF. The CDR3 coding sequence is TGTGCCTGGAGTCCTGAAGGGGGGACCCAGTACTTC. The V call is TRBV30, the J call TRBJ2-5, with a tentative D call TRBD1 (6 bases). The CDR3 has 12 residues. Per germline, CDR1 GTSNPN and CDR2 SVGIG (reference sequence). V lost 2 bases and J lost 7, with 11 bases in between.

V gene TRBV11-3 combines with J gene TRBJ1-1, with TRBD1 as a possible D gene (6 bases). The CDR3 has 14 amino acids. The V gene lost 6 bases and the J gene lost 1 base, with 12 bases spanning the gap. Germline V CDR1 and CDR2: SGHNT, YENEEA. In nucleotides, the CDR3 is TGTGCCAGCAGTGAACCGGGACAGAACACTGAAGCTTTCTTT. The encoded protein is CASSEPGQNTEAFF.

CDR3 protein: CASSRLRWGGTQYF. CDR3 DNA: TGTGCCAGCAGTCGACTAAGGTGGGGCGGGACCCAGTACTTC. This chain uses TRBV27 with TRBJ2-5; TRBD1 or TRBD2 may be the D gene (5 bases each). CDR1 and CDR2 (germline): MNHEY, SMNVEV (reference sequence). The CDR3 has 14 amino acids. The V gene lost 5 bases and the J gene lost 7 bases, with 17 bases spanning the gap.

CDR3 DNA: TGCGCCAGCAGCCAAGGACAGGGGGTTGGCACAGATACGCAGTATTTT. Translating it yields CASSQGQGVGTDTQYF. The V and J genes are TRBV4-1 and TRBJ2-3, with 9 positions matching TRBD1. CDR3 size: 16 residues. CDR1 and CDR2 from the germline V gene are MGHRA and YSYEKL. Unmatched junction bases numbered 3, after V lost 1 base and J lost 1 base.

The rearrangement joins TRBV27 to TRBJ2-6, with 15 nucleotides matching TRBD2. V lost 0 bases and J lost 4; bases outside the gene matches: 7. This CDR3 region has 20 residues. CDR1 is MNHEY, CDR2 SMNVEV, per germline (reference sequence). The CDR3 here is CASSLSIGTSGRPGANVLTF. In DNA, the CDR3 is TGTGCCAGCAGTTTATCTATCGGGACTAGCGGGAGGCCCGGGGCCAACGTCCTGACTTTC.

The chain couples TRBV5-1 to TRBJ1-3; the D is unclear. CDR3 length equals 15 residues. Germline V gene lookup returns CDR1 SGHRS and CDR2 YFSETQ. The V end was cut by 4 bases, the J end by 2 bases, with 13 bases between. DNA for the CDR3: TGCGCCAGCAGCCCGGGAGATTCGACTGGAAACACCATATATTTT. Translation gives CASSPGDSTGNTIYF. Filled out from reference TRBV5-1 and TRBJ1-3, the complete variable domain reads KAGVTQTPRYLIKTRGQQVTLSCSPISGHRSVSWYQQTPGQGLQFLFEYFSETQRNKGNFPGRFSGRQFSNSRSEMNVSTLELGDSALYLCASSPGDSTGNTIYFGEGSWLTVV.

The rearrangement joins TRBV6-5 to TRBJ2-1; the D is unclear. From germline, CDR1 is MNHEY and CDR2 SVGAGI. There are 14 residues in the CDR3. With 0 bases removed from V and 6 bases from J, the gap between germline ends came to 9 bases. This CDR3 reads CASSYSVAVNEQFF. The CDR3 region has the DNA TGTGCCAGCAGTTACTCGGTGGCAGTCAATGAGCAGTTCTTC.

In this sample, this clone turned up a few times. CDR3 protein: CASSFRTALNQPQHF. For the CDR3, the DNA is TGTGCCAGCAGTTTTAGGACAGCTCTAAATCAGCCCCAGCATTTT. The chain combines TRBV28 with TRBJ1-5; D is perhaps TRBD1 (6 bases). The CDR3 sequence is 15 residues long. V was clipped by 3 bases and J by 4 bases, with 13 bases between them. The germline CDR1 and CDR2 sequences are MDHEN and SYDVKM.

This clone was counted once. The chain has TRBV25-1 and TRBJ2-1, with 11 bases that match TRBD2. The CDR3 covers 18 residues. Germline V gene data show CDR1 as MGHDK and CDR2 as SYGVNS. With V trimmed by 3 bases and J by 5 bases, 12 bases remained unmatched. The CDR3 protein is CASSDPPIAGGPHNEQFF. As DNA, the CDR3 is TGTGCCAGCAGTGACCCCCCCATAGCGGGAGGGCCCCACAATGAGCAGTTCTTC.

This clone appeared a single time. The chain uses TRBV7-2 and TRBJ2-7, with D unresolved. The germline V and J ends were trimmed by 2 bases and 3 bases, with 8 bases remaining between them. Germline lookup yields CDR1 SGHTA and CDR2 FQGNSA. This CDR3 spans 13 amino acids. CDR3 nucleotide sequence: TGTGCCAGCAGCTTACACCGAAACTACGAGCAGTACTTC. This translates into CASSLHRNYEQYF.

CDR3 sequence reads: CAWTAGADQPQHF. CDR3 bases: TGTGCCTGGACCGCAGGGGCGGATCAGCCCCAGCATTTT. The chain joins TRBV30 to TRBJ1-5, with D possibly TRBD1 on 6 matching bases. Germline lookup yields CDR1 GTSNPN and CDR2 SVGIG (reference sequence). This CDR3 comprises 13 residues. Deletions cut 4 bases from V and 5 bases from J, with 12 bases between.